The clone carrying this TCR beta chain was seen repeatedly, ten times or more. No antigen is known for it. V lost 5 bases, J lost 4 bases, and 8 bases lay in between. The germline CDR1 and CDR2 sequences are SGHTA and FQGTGA. CDR3 length: 12 amino acids. One entry per CDR3 protein results from TCRdb running MiXCR on the 5' RACE reads. Here the sample spans about half a million distinct CDR3 sequences, about 20% being singletons. This specimen comes from a study of T-cell memory formation after mild COVID-19. Overall study findings and caveats: Within pre-infection memory, some responding clones were found, suggesting cross-reactive memory joined.

The TCR comes from an adult woman who had mild COVID-19 (a few samples of this study predate the infection). Cell type and time point are not known. The chain combines TRBV7-3 with TRBJ2-5; D gene ambiguous. Source material: PBMCs or a T cell subset sorted from them (not recorded which). DNA for the CDR3: TGTGCCAGCAGCCTCCCAGGAGAGACCCAGTACTTC. Its translation is CASSLPGETQYF.